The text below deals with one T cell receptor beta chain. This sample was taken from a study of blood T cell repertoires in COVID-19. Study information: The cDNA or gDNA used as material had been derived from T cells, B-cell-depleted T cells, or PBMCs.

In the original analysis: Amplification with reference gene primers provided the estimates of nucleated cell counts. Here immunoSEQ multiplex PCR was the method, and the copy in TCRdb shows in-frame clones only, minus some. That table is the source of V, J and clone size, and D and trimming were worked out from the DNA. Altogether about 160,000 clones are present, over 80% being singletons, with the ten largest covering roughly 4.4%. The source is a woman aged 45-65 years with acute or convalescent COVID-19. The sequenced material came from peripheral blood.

The CDR3 DNA reads as TGTGCCAGCAGCTTGACAGGGGTGAACACTGAAGCTTTCTTT. It translates to CASSLTGVNTEAFF. The chain has TRBV5-4 and TRBJ1-1; TRBD1 aligns across 7 bases. The CDR3 has 14 residues. Germline V gene data show CDR1 as SGHNT and CDR2 as YYREEE (reference sequence). The trim removed 1 base at V and 0 bases at J, leaving 0 bases unmatched.